Listed here are 13 T cell receptor beta chains from one sample, sequenced in a study of monozygotic twins with inflammatory bowel disease. Each CDR3 protein gets one entry in TCRdb, which reprocessed the 5' RACE reads and gives no DNA. Listed are about 440,000 distinct CDR3 sequences; 2% to 3% falls within the top ten. Material for sequencing was blood. The receptor source for this set is a human donor with ulcerative colitis or Crohn's disease, or a healthy co-twin of an affected twin (not recorded which).

The chain carries TRBV6-1 and TRBJ2-5; TCRdb reports TRBD2, a call that lacks DNA to check it against. Per the germline V gene, CDR1 is MNHNS and CDR2 is SASEGT. The CDR3 is 14 residues long. The chain's CDR3 is CASSEGDLGETQYF.

The CDR3 loop is CAVRDRRNIQYF. This rearrangement joins TRBV19 to TRBJ2-4; the D gene TCRdb calls, TRBD1, cannot be checked with no DNA. Germline V gives CDR1 LNHDA, CDR2 SQIVND (reference sequence). This CDR3 has 12 amino acids.

The CDR3 protein is CSAKEGSGAYNEQFF. The chain combines TRBV29-1 with TRBJ2-1; there is no DNA to check the TCRdb D call of TRBD2. Germline CDR1 SQVTM, CDR2 ANQGSEA. This CDR3 contains 15 residues.

This sequence joins TRBV12-3 or TRBV12-4 and TRBJ2-2; there is no DNA to check the TCRdb D call of TRBD1. The CDR3 spans 15 residues. CDR3 loop: CASSFPSGGIGELFF.

The gene calls are TRBV12-3 or TRBV12-4 and TRBJ1-1. The CDR3 spans 15 residues. CDR3 loop: CASNPSPGHGTEAFF.

The CDR3 sequence: CASSKQYNEQFF. The genes are TRBV5-8 and TRBJ2-1. Looked up from germline, CDR1 is SGHTS and CDR2 is YDEGEE. This CDR3 has 12 amino acids.

The gene calls are TRBV18 and TRBJ2-7. This CDR3 is built from 12 residues. CDR1 is KGHSH, CDR2 LQKENI, per germline. The CDR3 is CASSSRLDEQYF.

This chain joins TRBV11-1 and TRBJ1-1; no DNA is available, so the TRBD1 call from TCRdb remains unchecked. CDR1 is SGHAT and CDR2 is FQDESV in the germline V gene (reference sequence). The CDR3 runs to 14 residues. The CDR3 here is CASSPTDRGFEAFF. The whole variable domain, filled in from reference TRBV11-1 and TRBJ1-1, reads EAEVAQSPRYKITEKSQAVAFWCDPISGHATLYWYRQILGQGPELLVQFQDESVVDDSQLPKDRFSAERLKGVDSTLKIQPAELGDSAMYLCASSPTDRGFEAFFGQGTRLTVV.

The chain joins TRBV11-2 to TRBJ2-3; no DNA is available, so the TRBD2 call from TCRdb remains unchecked. The CDR3 sequence is 17 residues long. Looked up from germline, CDR1 is SGHAT and CDR2 is FQNNGV. CDR3 loop: CASSSLTVAGLTDTQYF.

The chain links TRBV4-2 to TRBJ1-5; without DNA, the TCRdb call of TRBD1 cannot be checked. The CDR3 extends over 16 amino acids. Germline CDR1 LGHNA, CDR2 YNFKEQ. CDR3 amino acids: CASSRTGGVSNQPQHF.

The V gene is TRBV5-1, the J gene TRBJ2-3; TCRdb gives TRBD2 as the D gene, but with no DNA this cannot be confirmed. The CDR3 length is 15 residues. Germline V gives CDR1 SGHRS, CDR2 YFSETQ. The CDR3 protein is CASSPGLAETDTQYF.

The genes are TRBV5-1 and TRBJ2-7; there is no DNA to check the TCRdb D call of TRBD1. There are 13 residues in the CDR3. Germline CDR1 is SGHRS and CDR2 is YFSETQ. The CDR3 sequence is CASRSPGAYEQYF.

The V gene is TRBV20-1, the J gene TRBJ2-1; there is no DNA to check the TCRdb D call of TRBD2. The CDR3 consists of 13 residues. The germline V gene has CDR1 DFQATT and CDR2 SNEGSKA (reference sequence). The CDR3 loop is CSASTLAGVEQFF.